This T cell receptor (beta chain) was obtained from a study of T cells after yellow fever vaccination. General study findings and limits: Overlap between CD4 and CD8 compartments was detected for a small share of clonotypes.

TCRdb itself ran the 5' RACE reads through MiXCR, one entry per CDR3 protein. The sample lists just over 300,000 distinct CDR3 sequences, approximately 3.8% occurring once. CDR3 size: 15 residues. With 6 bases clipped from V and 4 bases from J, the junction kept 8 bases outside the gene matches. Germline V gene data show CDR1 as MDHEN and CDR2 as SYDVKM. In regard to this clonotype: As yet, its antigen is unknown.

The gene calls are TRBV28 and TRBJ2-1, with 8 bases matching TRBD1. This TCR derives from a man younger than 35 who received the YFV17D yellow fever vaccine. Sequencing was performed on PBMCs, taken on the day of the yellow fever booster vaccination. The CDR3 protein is CASSRPGQAYNEQFF. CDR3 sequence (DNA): TGTGCCAGCAGCCGGCCGGGACAGGCGTACAATGAGCAGTTCTTC.